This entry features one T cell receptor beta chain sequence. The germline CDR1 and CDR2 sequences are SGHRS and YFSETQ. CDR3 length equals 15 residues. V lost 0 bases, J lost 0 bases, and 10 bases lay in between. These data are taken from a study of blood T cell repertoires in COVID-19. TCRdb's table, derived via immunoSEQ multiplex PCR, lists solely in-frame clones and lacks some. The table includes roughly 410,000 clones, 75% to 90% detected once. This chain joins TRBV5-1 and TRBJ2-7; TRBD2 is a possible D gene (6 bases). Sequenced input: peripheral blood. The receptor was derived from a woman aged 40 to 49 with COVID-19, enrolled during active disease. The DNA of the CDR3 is TGCGCCAGCAGCTTGGTGGGGGGACCCTCCTACGAGCAGTACTTC. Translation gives CASSLVGGPSYEQYF.